This entry describes one T cell receptor (beta chain). The data stem from a study of T cell clones after liver transplantation. Clones were sequenced by immunoSEQ multiplex PCR, and TCRdb holds only the in-frame ones, with some missing. The top ten hold 2.5% of the sample, which has some 40,000 clones, about 86% seen once. Trimming pared 11 bases from V and 1 base from J, leaving 15 bases between. The CDR3 sequence is 14 residues long. CDR1 and CDR2 from the germline V gene are SSHAT and FNYEAQ (reference sequence). V gene TRBV7-7 combines with J gene TRBJ1-3, with D maybe TRBD1 (5 bases). The receptor was derived from a human patient who received a liver transplant. Some of these T cells may belong to the graft donor. Sample: CD4+ T cells from blood, taken 24 months after liver transplant. The CDR3 spells CAVSDSPSGNTIYF. DNA of the CDR3: TGTGCCGTCTCCGACAGCCCATCTGGAAACACCATATATTTT.